This T cell receptor beta chain was recovered during a study of blood T cell repertoires in COVID-19. Study context: The analysed material was cDNA or gDNA that came from T cells, B-cell-depleted T cells, or PBMCs.

Sequencing was performed with immunoSEQ multiplex PCR; in TCRdb, only in-frame clones are kept and a portion is missing. The table lists approximately 260,000 clones, 75% to 90% of them singletons. The CDR3 is 14 residues long. Unmatched junction bases numbered 7, after V lost 0 bases and J lost 11 bases. In germline, CDR1 is LGHDT, CDR2 YNNKEL (reference sequence). This chain links TRBV3-1 (or the pseudogene TRBV3-2) with TRBJ1-1, with TRBD1 matching 9 bases. The origin of this receptor is a man aged 50 or older with acute or convalescent COVID-19. Sequencing was done on a sample of peripheral blood. The CDR3 region has the DNA TGTGCCAGCAGCCAAGATCTTCGGACAGGGGAGGCTTTCTTT. This codes for CASSQDLRTGEAFF.